This TCR beta chain is from a study of blood T cell repertoires in COVID-19. Germline V gene sequence: CDR1 SNHLY, CDR2 FYNNEI. This CDR3 is built from 13 residues. The V and J ends lost 10 bases and 2 bases, in that order; junction bases with no gene match: 5. Libraries were prepared by immunoSEQ multiplex PCR; TCRdb keeps only in-frame clonotypes and omits some of them. This repertoire shows under 300,000 clones, around 84% found once; its top ten account for under 9%. This sequence originates from a woman in her seventies with active or convalescent COVID-19. The sequencing sample was made of peripheral blood. J is TRBJ1-3 and V is TRBV2; 7 bases are a match to TRBD1. CDR3 sequence (DNA): TGTGCCAATCGACAGGGCACTGGAAACACCATATATTTT. Its translation is CANRQGTGNTIYF.